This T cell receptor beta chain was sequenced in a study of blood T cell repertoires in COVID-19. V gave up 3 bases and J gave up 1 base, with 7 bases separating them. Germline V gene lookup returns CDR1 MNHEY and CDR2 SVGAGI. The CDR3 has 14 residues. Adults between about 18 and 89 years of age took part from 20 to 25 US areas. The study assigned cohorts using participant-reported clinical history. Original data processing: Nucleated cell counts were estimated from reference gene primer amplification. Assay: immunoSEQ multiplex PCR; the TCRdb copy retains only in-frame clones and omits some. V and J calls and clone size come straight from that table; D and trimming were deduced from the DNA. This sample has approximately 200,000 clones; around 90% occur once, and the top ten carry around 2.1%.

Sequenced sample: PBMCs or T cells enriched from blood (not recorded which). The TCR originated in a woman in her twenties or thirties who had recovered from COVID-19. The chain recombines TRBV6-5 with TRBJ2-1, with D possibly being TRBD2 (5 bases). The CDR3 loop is CASSYRRSYNEQFF. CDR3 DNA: TGTGCCAGCAGTTATAGGAGGTCCTACAATGAGCAGTTCTTC.